This entry concerns a single T cell receptor (beta chain). The CDR3 loop spans 13 amino acids. The germline V gene encodes CDR1 MDHEN and CDR2 SYDVKM. V gave up 1 base and J gave up 1 base, with 4 bases separating them. The data were obtained in a study of molecular identifiers for immune sequencing clone quantification. As previously described, bulk TCR libraries were made using listed TCR primers. TCRdb re-called the PCR reads through MiXCR, storing one row per CDR3 protein. The sample includes around 94,000 distinct CDR3 sequences, around 30% seen only once; the top ten take approximately 10%. Sorting recovered naive CD8 T cells on a CD8+CD4-CCR7+CD45RA+ profile.

This clonotype originated in a human donor in good health. Some libraries in this study had Jurkat cell RNA spiked in. The specimen was naive CD8+ T cells from blood, with Jurkat cell RNA spiked in. Subset: FACS-sorted CD8+CD4-CCR7+CD45RA+ naive T cells. J is TRBJ1-1 and V is TRBV28; D is unresolved. The CDR3 is CASSLSWNTEAFF. As DNA, the CDR3 is TGTGCCAGCAGTTTATCCTGGAACACTGAAGCTTTCTTT.